This T cell receptor beta chain was found in a study of T cell responses to AZD1222 COVID-19 vaccine. Regarding the study as a whole: Only after the peak T cell response were repertoires sampled. Reportedly, nearly half of unique spike TCRs recognized epitopes outside B.1.351/B.1.1.7 mutations.

Clones were read by immunoSEQ multiplex PCR, and TCRdb kept only the in-frame ones, dropping some. Here the sample spans 150,000 to 200,000 clones, roughly 87% being singletons. About this clone: What it binds is not known.

Investigators merged groups given second doses at roughly 4 or roughly 12 weeks. The receptor's source is an adult who received the AZD1222 COVID-19 vaccine. Here the sequenced sample was peripheral blood, taken 28 days after the second AZD1222 dose.

CDR3 nucleotide sequence: TGTGCCAGTGGGGGGAGTAGGTACACTGAAGCTTTCTTT. Translated, it gives CASGGSRYTEAFF. V gene TRBV6-5 combines with J gene TRBJ1-1, with D perhaps TRBD1 (5 bases). The length of the CDR3 is 13 residues. Germline loops: CDR1 MNHEY, CDR2 SVGAGI. V lost 9 bases, J lost 3 bases, and 14 bases lay in between.